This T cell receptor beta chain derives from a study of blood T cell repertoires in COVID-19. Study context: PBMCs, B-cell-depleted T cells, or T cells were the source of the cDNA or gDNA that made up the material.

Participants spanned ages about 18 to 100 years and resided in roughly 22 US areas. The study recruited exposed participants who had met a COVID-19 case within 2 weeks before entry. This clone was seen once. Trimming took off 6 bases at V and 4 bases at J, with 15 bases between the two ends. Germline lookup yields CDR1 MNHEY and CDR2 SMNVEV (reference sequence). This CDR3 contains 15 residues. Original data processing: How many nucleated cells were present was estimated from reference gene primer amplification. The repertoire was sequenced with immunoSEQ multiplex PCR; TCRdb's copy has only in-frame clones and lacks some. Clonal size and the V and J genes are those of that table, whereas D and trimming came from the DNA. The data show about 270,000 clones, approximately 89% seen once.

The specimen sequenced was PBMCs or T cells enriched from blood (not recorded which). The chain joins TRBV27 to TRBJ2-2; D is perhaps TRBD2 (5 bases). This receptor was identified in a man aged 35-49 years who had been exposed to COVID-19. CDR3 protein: CASRGWGVGTGELFF. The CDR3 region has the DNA TGTGCCAGCAGGGGCTGGGGAGTGGGCACCGGGGAGCTGTTTTTT.